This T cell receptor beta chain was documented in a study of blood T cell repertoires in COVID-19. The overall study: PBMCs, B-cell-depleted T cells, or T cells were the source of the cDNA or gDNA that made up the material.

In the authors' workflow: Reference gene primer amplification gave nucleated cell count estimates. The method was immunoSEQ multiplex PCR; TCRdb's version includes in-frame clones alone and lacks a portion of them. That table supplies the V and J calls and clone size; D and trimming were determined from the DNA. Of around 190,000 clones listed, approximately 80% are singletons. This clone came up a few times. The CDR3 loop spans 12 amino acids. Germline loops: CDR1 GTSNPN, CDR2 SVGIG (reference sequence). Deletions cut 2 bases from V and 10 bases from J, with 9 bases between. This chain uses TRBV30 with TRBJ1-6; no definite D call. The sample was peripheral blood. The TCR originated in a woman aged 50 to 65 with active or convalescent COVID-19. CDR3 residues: CAWSRTISPLHF. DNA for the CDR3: TGTGCCTGGAGTAGAACAATCTCACCCCTCCACTTT. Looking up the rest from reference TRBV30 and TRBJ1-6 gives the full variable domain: SQTIHQWPATLVQPVGSPLSLECTVEGTSNPNLYWYRQAAGRGLQLLFYSVGIGQISSEVPQNLSASRPQDRQFILSSKKLLLSDSGFYLCAWSRTISPLHFGNGTRLTVT.